The 15 T cell receptor beta chains below all came from one sample that was sequenced in a study of T cell responses to AZD1222 COVID-19 vaccine. This table comes from immunoSEQ multiplex PCR, and its TCRdb copy is limited to in-frame clones, with some not included. This table has 130,000 or so clones, roughly 89% appearing once. The material was peripheral blood, obtained on day 0 of AZD1222 vaccination. Receptor source: an adult in good health.

The chain joins TRBV2 to TRBJ2-3; D perhaps matches TRBD2 (6 bases). The V and J ends lost 7 bases and 6 bases respectively, with 11 bases between them. The CDR3 is 12 amino acids. Germline lookup yields CDR1 SNHLY and CDR2 FYNNEI. CDR3 loop: CASKSLADTQYF. The CDR3, as DNA: TGTGCCAGCAAGAGTCTAGCGGATACGCAGTATTTT.

The genes are TRBV25-1 and TRBJ1-2, with D possibly matching TRBD1 (6 bases). Germline V gene data show CDR1 as MGHDK and CDR2 as SYGVNS. Trimming took 4 bases from V and 4 from J, leaving 16 bases between them. The CDR3 runs to 15 residues. This CDR3 reads CASSAERGGTYGYTF. DNA for the CDR3: TGTGCCAGCAGTGCCGAGAGAGGGGGGACCTATGGCTACACCTTC.

This rearrangement joins TRBV19 to TRBJ2-1, with D hard to call. The germline V gene encodes CDR1 LNHDA and CDR2 SQIVND (reference sequence). The CDR3 covers 15 residues. The ends were cut back, 7 bases at V and 5 bases at J, with 18 bases in the middle. The CDR3 DNA reads TGTGCCAGTACCCATCACTATTATCCCCACAATGAGCAGTTCTTC. Its protein is CASTHHYYPHNEQFF.

The chain has TRBV30 and TRBJ1-1; weak D call: TRBD1 (5 bases). V was pared by 6 bases and J by 6 bases, with 20 bases between. Looked up from germline, CDR1 is GTSNPN and CDR2 is SVGIG (reference sequence). This CDR3 has 14 amino acids. In DNA form, the CDR3 reads TGTGCCTGTAAGGGGCCCCCCCATCCCCCTGAAGCTTTCTTT. This encodes CACKGPPHPPEAFF.

The rearrangement links TRBV7-2 to TRBJ2-1, with a possible D match to TRBD2 (5 bases). The CDR3 spans 11 residues. Germline V gene sequence: CDR1 SGHTA, CDR2 FQGNSA. The germline V and J ends were trimmed by 6 bases and 8 bases, with 8 bases remaining between them. The CDR3 DNA reads TGTGCCAGCAGGAACGGGGATGAGCAGTTCTTC. Protein sequence: CASRNGDEQFF.

V is TRBV18 and J is TRBJ2-5, with D possibly matching TRBD2 (5 bases). Between the trimmed V and J ends, which lost 0 bases and 7 bases, there was a span of 24 bases. Germline assignment: CDR1 KGHSH and CDR2 LQKENI. The CDR3 is made up of 18 amino acids. In DNA, the CDR3 is TGTGCCAGCTCACCACCCAGCGGCCTGACCCTCCGTTCGGTGACCCAGTACTTC. Its protein product is CASSPPSGLTLRSVTQYF.

This rearrangement joins TRBV30 to TRBJ2-7, with 8 bases that match TRBD1. V was clipped by 3 bases and J by 3 bases; unmatched bases: 4. The CDR3 spans 13 residues. Germline lookup yields CDR1 GTSNPN and CDR2 SVGIG (reference sequence). As DNA, the CDR3 is TGTGCCTGGAGCCGGACAGGGAACTACGAGCAGTACTTC. This translates into CAWSRTGNYEQYF.

The chain has TRBV20-1 and TRBJ2-7; no firm D call. The CDR3 is made up of 11 amino acids. Germline V lookup: CDR1 DFQATT, CDR2 SNEGSKA (reference sequence). V was pared by 1 base and J by 4 bases, with 5 bases between. The CDR3 DNA sequence: TGCAGTGCTAGAGTCAGATACGAGCAGTACTTC. Residues: CSARVRYEQYF.

V gene TRBV6-5 combines with J gene TRBJ2-7; TRBD1 aligns across 7 bases. The CDR3 totals 15 residues. Germline CDR1 is MNHEY and CDR2 is SVGAGI. The junction had 7 bases not matched to a gene; V was cut back by 5 bases and J by 0 bases. The CDR3 loop is CASSPGWDSSYEQYF. For the CDR3, the DNA is TGTGCCAGCAGTCCTGGCTGGGACAGCTCCTACGAGCAGTACTTC.

The V and J genes are TRBV19 and TRBJ2-3; D is uncertain. The CDR3 loop spans 16 amino acids. V was clipped by 7 bases and J by 7 bases, with 24 bases between them. Germline-derived CDR1 and CDR2 are LNHDA and SQIVND (reference sequence). This CDR3 reads CASTATTVFLRNTQYF. CDR3 sequence (DNA): TGTGCCAGTACTGCTACCACCGTTTTCTTACGGAATACGCAGTATTTT.

The CDR3 here is CASSFYTAALHF. In DNA form, the CDR3 reads TGTGCCAGCAGCTTTTATACCGCAGCCCTCCACTTT. The genes are TRBV7-9 and TRBJ1-6; no firm D call. The germline CDR1 and CDR2 sequences are SEHNR and FQNEAQ (reference sequence). Trimming took 3 bases from V and 14 from J, leaving 11 bases between them. The CDR3 spans 12 residues.

The chain uses TRBV30 and TRBJ1-1, with no clear D. The CDR3 has 11 residues. CDR1 and CDR2 from the germline V gene are GTSNPN and SVGIG (reference sequence). V gave up 0 bases and J gave up 5 bases, with 4 bases separating them. The CDR3 sequence: CAWSVWTEAFF. DNA for the CDR3: TGTGCCTGGAGTGTATGGACTGAAGCTTTCTTT.

The chain links TRBV15 to TRBJ2-3; D possibly uses TRBD1 or TRBD2 (6 bases each). Looked up from germline, CDR1 is LNHNV and CDR2 is YYDKDF (reference sequence). CDR3 length equals 14 residues. Deletions cut 4 bases from V and 4 bases from J, with 12 bases between. The CDR3 DNA follows: TGTGCCACCAGCATGGGGGGCCTATCAGATACGCAGTATTTT. This codes for CATSMGGLSDTQYF. Using reference TRBV15 and TRBJ2-3 for the parts outside the CDR3, the full variable domain is DAMVIQNPRYQVTQFGKPVTLSCSQTLNHNVMYWYQQKSSQAPKLLFHYYDKDFNNEADTPDNFQSRRPNTSFCFLDIRSPGLGDTAMYLCATSMGGLSDTQYFGPGTRLTVL.

This chain connects TRBV9 to TRBJ1-1; D might be TRBD1 (5 bases). The CDR3 is 15 amino acids. Trimming took 0 bases from V and 0 from J, leaving 9 bases between them. In germline, CDR1 is SGDLS, CDR2 YYNGEE. The CDR3 sequence: CASSVGGGMNTEAFF. The CDR3 DNA reads TGTGCCAGCAGCGTAGGCGGGGGGATGAACACTGAAGCTTTCTTT.

This chain links TRBV2 with TRBJ1-1, with D unresolved. This CDR3 is 11 amino acids long. Germline V gene data show CDR1 as SNHLY and CDR2 as FYNNEI. Between the trimmed V and J ends, which lost 6 bases and 8 bases, there was a span of 10 bases. For the CDR3, the DNA is TGTGCCAGCAGCTACAGTAACGAAGCTTTCTTT. This sequence encodes CASSYSNEAFF. Filled out from reference TRBV2 and TRBJ1-1, the complete variable domain reads EPEVTQTPSHQVTQMGQEVILRCVPISNHLYFYWYRQILGQKVEFLVSFYNNEISEKSEIFDDQFSVERPDGSNFTLKIRSTKLEDSAMYFCASSYSNEAFFGQGTRLTVV.